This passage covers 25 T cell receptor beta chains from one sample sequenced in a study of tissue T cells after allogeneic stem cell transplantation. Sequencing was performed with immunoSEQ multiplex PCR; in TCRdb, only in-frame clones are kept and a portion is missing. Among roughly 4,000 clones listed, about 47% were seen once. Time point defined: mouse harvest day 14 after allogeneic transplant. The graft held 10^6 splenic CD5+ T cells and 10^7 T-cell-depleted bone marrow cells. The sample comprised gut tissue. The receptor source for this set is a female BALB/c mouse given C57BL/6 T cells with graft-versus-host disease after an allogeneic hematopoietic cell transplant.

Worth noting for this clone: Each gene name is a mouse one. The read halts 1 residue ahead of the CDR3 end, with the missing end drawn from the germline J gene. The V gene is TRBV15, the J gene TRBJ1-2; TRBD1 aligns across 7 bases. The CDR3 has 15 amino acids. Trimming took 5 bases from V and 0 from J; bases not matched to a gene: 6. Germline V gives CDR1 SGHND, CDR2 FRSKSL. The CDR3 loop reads CASSPGTAANSDYTF. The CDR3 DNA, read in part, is TGTGCCAGCAGTCCCGGGACAGCTGCAAACTCCGACTACACC.

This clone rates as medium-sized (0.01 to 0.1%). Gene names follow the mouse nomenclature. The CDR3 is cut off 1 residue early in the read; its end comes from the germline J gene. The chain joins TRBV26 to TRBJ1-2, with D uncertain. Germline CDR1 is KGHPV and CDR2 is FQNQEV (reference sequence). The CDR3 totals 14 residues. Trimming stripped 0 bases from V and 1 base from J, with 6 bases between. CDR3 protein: CASSLSVRNSDYTF. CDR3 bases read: TGTGCCAGCAGTCTGTCTGTCAGAAACTCCGACTACACC.

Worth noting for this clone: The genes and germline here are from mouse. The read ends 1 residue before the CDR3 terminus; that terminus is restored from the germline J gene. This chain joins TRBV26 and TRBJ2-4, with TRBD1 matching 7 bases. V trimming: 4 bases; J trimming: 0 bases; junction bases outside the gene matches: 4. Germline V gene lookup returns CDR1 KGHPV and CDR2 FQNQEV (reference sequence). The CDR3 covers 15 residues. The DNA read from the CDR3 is TGTGCCAGCAGTCGACAGGGTGGGAGTCAAAACACCTTGTAC. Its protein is CASSRQGGSQNTLY. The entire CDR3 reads CASSRQGGSQNTLYF.

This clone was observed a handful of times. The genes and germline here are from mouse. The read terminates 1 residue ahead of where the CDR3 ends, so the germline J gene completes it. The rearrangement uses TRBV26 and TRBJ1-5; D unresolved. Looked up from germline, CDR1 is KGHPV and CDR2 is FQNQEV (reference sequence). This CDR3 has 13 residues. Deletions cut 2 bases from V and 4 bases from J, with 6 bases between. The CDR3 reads CASSLGENQAPLF. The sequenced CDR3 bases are TGTGCCAGCAGTCTGGGAGAAAACCAGGCTCCGCTT.

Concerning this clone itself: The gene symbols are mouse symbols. The CDR3 DNA, read in part, is TGTGCAAGCAGCTTGGACAAAAACACCGGGCAGCTCTAC. Protein sequence: CASSLDKNTGQLY. The entire CDR3 is CASSLDKNTGQLYF. V and J are TRBV16 and TRBJ2-2; tentatively, D is TRBD1 (5 bases). The CDR3 end lies 1 residue beyond the end of the read and is filled in from the germline J gene. The germline CDR1 and CDR2 sequences are SGHSA and FRNQAP. Between the trimmed V and J ends, which lost 3 bases and 1 base, there was a span of 6 bases. CDR3 size: 14 residues.

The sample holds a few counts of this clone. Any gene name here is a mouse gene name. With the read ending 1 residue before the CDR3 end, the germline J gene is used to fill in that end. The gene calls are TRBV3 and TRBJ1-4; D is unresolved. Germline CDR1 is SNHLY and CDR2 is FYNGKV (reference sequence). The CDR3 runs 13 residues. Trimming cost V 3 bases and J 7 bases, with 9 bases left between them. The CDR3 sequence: CASSLREGERLFF. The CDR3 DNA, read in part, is TGTGCCAGCAGCTTGAGGGAGGGCGAAAGATTATTT.

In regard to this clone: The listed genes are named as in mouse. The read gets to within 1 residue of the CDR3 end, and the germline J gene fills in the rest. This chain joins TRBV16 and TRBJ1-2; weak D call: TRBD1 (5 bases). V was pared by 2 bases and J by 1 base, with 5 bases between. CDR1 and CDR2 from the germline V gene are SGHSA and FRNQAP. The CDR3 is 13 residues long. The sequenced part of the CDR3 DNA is TGTGCAAGCAGCTTACAGGGAAACTCCGACTACACC. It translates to CASSLQGNSDYT. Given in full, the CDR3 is CASSLQGNSDYTF.

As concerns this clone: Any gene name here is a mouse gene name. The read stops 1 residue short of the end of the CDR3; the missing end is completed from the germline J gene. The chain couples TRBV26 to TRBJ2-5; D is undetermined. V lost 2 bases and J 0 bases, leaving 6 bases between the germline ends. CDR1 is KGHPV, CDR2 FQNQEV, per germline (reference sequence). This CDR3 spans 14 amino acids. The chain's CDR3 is CASSLGLNQDTQYF. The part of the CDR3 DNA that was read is TGTGCCAGCAGTCTGGGGCTTAACCAAGACACCCAGTAC. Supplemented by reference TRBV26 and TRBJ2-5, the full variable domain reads NSKVIQTPRYLVKGQGQKAKMRCIPEKGHPVVFWYQQNKNNEFKFLINFQNQEVLQQIDMTEKRFSAECPSNSPCSLEIQSSEAGDSALYLCASSLGLNQDTQYFGPGTRLLVL.

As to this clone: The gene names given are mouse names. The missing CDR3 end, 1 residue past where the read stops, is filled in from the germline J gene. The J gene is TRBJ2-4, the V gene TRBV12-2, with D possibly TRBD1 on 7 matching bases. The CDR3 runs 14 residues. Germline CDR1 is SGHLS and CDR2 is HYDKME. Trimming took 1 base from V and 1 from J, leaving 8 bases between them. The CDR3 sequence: CASSLRGRQNTLYF. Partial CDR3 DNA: TGTGCCAGCTCTCTAAGGGGGCGTCAAAACACCTTGTAC.

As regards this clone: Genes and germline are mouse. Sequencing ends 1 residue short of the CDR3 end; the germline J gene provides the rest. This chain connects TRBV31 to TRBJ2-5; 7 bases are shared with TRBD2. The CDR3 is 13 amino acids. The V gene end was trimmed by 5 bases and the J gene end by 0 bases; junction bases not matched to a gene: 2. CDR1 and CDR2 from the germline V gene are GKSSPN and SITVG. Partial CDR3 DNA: TGTGCCTGGGACTGGGTTAACCAAGACACCCAGTAC. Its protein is CAWDWVNQDTQY. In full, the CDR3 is CAWDWVNQDTQYF.

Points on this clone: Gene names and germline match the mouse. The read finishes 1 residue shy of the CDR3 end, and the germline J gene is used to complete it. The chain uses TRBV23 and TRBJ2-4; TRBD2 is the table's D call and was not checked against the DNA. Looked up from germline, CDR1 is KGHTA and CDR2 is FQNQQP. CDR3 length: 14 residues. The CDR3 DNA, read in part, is TGCTCCAGCAGTCAAGGGACTGGGGGAAACACCTTGTAC. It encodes CSSSQGTGGNTLY. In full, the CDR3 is CSSSQGTGGNTLYF.

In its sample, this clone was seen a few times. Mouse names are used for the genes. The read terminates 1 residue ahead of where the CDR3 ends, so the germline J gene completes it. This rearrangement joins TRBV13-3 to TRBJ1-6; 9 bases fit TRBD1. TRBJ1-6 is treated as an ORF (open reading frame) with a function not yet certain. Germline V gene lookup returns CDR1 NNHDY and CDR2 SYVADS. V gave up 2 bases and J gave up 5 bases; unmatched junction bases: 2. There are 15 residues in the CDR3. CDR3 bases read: TGTGCCAGCAGTGAAGGGGACAGGGATAATTCGCCCCTCTAC. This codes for CASSEGDRDNSPLY. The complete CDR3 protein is CASSEGDRDNSPLYF.

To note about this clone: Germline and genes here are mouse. The sequenced part of the CDR3 DNA is TGTGCCAGCAGTTTCTACAGGGCGGTCACCGGGCAGCTCTAC. Its protein is CASSFYRAVTGQLY. The whole CDR3 reads CASSFYRAVTGQLYF. The rearrangement links TRBV15 to TRBJ2-2; tentatively, D is TRBD1 (6 bases). The read comes to an end 1 residue before the CDR3 does, leaving the germline J gene to fill in the end. The germline gives CDR1 SGHND, CDR2 FRSKSL. The CDR3 covers 15 residues. V lost 3 bases, J lost 4 bases, and 12 bases lay in between.

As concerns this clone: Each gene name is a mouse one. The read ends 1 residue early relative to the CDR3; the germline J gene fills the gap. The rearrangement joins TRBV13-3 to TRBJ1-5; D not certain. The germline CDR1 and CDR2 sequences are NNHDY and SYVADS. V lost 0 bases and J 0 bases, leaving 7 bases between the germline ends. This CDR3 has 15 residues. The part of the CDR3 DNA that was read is TGTGCCAGCAGTGATGCAGACGATAACAACCAGGCTCCGCTT. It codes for CASSDADDNNQAPL. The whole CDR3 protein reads CASSDADDNNQAPLF.

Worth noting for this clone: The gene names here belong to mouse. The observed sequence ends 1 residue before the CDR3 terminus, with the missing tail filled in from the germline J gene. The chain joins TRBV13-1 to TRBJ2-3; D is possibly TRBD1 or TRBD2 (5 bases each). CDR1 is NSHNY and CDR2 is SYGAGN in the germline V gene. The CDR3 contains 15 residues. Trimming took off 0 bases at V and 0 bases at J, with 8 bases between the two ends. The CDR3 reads CASSDVGLSAETLYF. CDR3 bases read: TGTGCCAGCAGTGATGTGGGGCTTAGTGCAGAAACGCTGTAT.

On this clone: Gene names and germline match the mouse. Here the CDR3 reads CASSNRGLTEVFF. CDR3 bases read: TGTGCCAGCAGTAACAGGGGGCTTACAGAAGTCTTC. The chain uses TRBV26 and TRBJ1-1; 9 nucleotides agree with TRBD1. Sequencing ends 1 residue short of the CDR3 end; the germline J gene provides the rest. V lost 5 bases and J lost 5; bases outside the gene matches: 3. The CDR3 has 13 amino acids. Looked up from germline, CDR1 is KGHPV and CDR2 is FQNQEV (reference sequence).

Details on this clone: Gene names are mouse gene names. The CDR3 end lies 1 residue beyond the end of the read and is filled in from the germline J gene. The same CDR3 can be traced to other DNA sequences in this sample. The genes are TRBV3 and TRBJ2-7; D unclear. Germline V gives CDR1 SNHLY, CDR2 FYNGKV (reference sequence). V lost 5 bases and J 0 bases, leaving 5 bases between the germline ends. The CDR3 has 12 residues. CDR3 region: CASSPSSYEQYF. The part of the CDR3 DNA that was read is TGTGCCAGCAGCCCAAGCTCCTATGAACAGTAC.

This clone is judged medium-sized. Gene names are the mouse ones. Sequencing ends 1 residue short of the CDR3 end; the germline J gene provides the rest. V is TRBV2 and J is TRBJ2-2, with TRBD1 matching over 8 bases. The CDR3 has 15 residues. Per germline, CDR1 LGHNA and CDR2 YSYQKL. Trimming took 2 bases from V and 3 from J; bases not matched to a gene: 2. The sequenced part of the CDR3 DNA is TGTGCCAGCAGCCAACAGGGGGCAGACACCGGGCAGCTCTAC. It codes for CASSQQGADTGQLY. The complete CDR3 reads CASSQQGADTGQLYF.

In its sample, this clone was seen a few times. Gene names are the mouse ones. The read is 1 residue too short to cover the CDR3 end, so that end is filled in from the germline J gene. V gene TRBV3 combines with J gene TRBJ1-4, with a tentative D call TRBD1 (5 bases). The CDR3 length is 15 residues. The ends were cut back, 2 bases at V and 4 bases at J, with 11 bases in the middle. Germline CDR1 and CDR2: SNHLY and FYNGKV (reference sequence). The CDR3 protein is CASSLRQGGNERLFF. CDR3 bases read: TGTGCCAGCAGCTTAAGGCAGGGTGGCAACGAAAGATTATTT.

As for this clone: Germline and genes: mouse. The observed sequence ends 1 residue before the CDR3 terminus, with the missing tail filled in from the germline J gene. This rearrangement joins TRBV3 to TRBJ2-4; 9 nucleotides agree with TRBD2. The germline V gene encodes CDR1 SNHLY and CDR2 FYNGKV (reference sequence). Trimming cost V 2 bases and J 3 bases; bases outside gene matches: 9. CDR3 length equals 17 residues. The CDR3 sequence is CASSLSWGGAGQNTLYF. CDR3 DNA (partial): TGTGCCAGCAGCTTAAGTTGGGGGGGCGCGGGACAAAACACCTTGTAC.

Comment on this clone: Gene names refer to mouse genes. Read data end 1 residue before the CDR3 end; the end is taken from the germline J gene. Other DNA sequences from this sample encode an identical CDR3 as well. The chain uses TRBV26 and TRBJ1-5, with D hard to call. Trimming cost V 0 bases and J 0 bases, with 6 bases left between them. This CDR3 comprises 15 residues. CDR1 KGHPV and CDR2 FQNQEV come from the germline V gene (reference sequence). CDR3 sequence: CASSLSGYNNQAPLF. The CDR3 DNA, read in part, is TGTGCCAGCAGTCTGTCAGGGTATAACAACCAGGCTCCGCTT.

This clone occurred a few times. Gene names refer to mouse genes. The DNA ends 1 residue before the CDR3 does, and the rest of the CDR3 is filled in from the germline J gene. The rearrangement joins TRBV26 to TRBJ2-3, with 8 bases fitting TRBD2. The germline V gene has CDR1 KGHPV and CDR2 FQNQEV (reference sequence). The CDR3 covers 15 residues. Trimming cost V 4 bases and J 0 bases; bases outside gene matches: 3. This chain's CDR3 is CASSRDWTSAETLYF. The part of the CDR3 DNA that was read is TGTGCCAGCAGTCGGGACTGGACTAGTGCAGAAACGCTGTAT.

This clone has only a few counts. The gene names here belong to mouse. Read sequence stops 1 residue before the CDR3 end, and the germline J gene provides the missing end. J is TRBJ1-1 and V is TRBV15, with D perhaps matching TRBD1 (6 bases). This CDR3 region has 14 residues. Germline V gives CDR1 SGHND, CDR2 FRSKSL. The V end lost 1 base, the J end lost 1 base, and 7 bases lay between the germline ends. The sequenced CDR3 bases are TGTGCCAGCAGTTTAGGGGGGCGGAACACAGAAGTCTTC. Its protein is CASSLGGRNTEVF. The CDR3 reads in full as CASSLGGRNTEVFF.

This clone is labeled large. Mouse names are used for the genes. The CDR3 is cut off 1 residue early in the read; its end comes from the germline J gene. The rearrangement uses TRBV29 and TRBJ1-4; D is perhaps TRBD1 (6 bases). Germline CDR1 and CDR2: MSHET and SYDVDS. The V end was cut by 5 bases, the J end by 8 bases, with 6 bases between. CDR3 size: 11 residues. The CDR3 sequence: CASSTGERLFF. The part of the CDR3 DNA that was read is TGTGCTAGCAGTACAGGGGAAAGATTATTT. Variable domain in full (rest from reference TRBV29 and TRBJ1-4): DMKVTQMPRYLIKRMGENVLLECGQDMSHETMYWYRQDPGLGLQLIYISYDVDSNSEGDIPKGYRVSRKKREHFSLILDSAKTNQTSVYFCASSTGERLFFGHGTKLSVL.

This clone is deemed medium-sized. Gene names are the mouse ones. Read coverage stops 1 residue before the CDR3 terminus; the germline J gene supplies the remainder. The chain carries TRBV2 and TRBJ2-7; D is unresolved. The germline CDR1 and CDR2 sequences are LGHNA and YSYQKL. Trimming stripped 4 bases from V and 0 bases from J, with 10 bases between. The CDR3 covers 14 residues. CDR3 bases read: TGTGCCAGCAGCCTCTACGGGAGCTCCTATGAACAGTAC. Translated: CASSLYGSSYEQY. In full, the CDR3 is CASSLYGSSYEQYF.